The count of the clone carrying this T cell receptor beta chain is one. The data are from a study of blood T cell repertoires in COVID-19. Across the study: Italy, Spain and the United States were the sources of the convalescent and acute COVID-19 samples. T cells, B-cell-depleted T cells, or PBMCs supplied cDNA or gDNA.

The CDR3 consists of 16 residues. The V and J ends lost 5 bases and 3 bases, in that order; junction bases with no gene match: 13. CDR1 and CDR2 (germline): MNHEY, SVGEGT. Only in-frame clones appear in the TCRdb table, and some are missing; sequencing was by immunoSEQ multiplex PCR. Of about 100,000 clones in the sample, almost 85% were seen once. J is TRBJ2-7 and V is TRBV6-2 or TRBV6-3; TRBD2 matches at 7 bases. The source of this sequence is a human donor in a cohort sampled during active COVID-19. The sequencing input was peripheral blood. CDR3 nucleotide sequence: TGTGCCAGCAGTACTGGGAACAGACTAGCTATCTACGAGCAGTACGTC. It specifies CASSTGNRLAIYEQYV.